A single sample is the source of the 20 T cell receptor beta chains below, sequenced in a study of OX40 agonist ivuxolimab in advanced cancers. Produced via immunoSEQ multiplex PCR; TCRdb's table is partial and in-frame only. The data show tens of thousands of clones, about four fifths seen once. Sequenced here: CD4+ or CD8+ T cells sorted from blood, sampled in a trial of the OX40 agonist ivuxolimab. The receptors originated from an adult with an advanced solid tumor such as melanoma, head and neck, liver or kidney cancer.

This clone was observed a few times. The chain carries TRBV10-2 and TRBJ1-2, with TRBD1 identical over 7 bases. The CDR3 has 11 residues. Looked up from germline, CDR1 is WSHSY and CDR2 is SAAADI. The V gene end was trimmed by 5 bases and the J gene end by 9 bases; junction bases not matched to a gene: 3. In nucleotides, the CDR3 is TGCGCCAGCAGTCCGGGACAGCGCTACACCTTC. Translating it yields CASSPGQRYTF.

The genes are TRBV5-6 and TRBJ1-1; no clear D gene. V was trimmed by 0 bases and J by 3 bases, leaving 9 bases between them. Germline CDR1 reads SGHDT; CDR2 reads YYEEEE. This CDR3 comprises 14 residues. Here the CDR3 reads CASSLGLADTEAFF. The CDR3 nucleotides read TGTGCCAGCAGCTTGGGACTTGCGGACACTGAAGCTTTCTTT.

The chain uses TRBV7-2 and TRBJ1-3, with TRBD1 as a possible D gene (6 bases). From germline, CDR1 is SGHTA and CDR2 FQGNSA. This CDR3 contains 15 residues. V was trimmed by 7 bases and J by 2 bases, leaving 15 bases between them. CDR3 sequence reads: CASTPRGAAGNTIYF. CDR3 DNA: TGTGCCAGCACCCCGCGGGGGGCTGCTGGAAACACCATATATTTT.

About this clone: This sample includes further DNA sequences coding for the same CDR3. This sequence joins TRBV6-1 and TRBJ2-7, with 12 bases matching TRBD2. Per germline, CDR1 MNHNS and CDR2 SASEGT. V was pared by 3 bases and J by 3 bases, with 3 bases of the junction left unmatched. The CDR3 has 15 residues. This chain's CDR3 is CASSDSSGGDYEQYF. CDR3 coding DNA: TGTGCCAGCAGTGATTCTAGCGGGGGGGACTACGAGCAGTACTTC.

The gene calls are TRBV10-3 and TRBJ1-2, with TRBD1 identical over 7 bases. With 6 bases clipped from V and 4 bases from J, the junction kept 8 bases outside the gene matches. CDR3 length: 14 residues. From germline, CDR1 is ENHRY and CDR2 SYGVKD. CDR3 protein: CAISEERDSYGYTF. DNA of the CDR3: TGTGCCATCAGCGAGGAAAGGGACAGCTATGGCTACACCTTC.

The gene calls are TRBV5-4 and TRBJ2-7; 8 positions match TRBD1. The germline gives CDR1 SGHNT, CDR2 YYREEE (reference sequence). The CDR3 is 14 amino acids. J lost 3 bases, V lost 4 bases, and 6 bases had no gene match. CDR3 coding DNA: TGTGCCAGCAGCCTGAGGGGACAGGTCTACGAGCAGTACTTC. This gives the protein CASSLRGQVYEQYF.

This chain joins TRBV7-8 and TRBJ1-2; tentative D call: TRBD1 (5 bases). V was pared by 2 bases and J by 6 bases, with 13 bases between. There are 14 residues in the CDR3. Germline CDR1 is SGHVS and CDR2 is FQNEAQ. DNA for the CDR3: TGTGCCAGCAGCTTAAACAGGATATTAGATGGCTACACCTTC. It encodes CASSLNRILDGYTF.

The CDR3 DNA sequence: TGTGCCACCAGCAGCTCAGGGGGAAGCAATCAGCCCCAGCATTTT. Translation: CATSSSGGSNQPQHF. This chain connects TRBV15 to TRBJ1-5, with TRBD1 identical over 7 bases. V trimming: 3 bases; J trimming: 1 base; junction bases outside the gene matches: 3. The germline gives CDR1 LNHNV, CDR2 YYDKDF (reference sequence). The CDR3 has 15 residues.

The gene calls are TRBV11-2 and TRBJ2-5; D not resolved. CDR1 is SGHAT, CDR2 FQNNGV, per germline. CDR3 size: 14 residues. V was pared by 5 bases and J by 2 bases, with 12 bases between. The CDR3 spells CASSPRTSQETQYF. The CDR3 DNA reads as TGTGCCAGCAGCCCCAGGACCAGTCAAGAGACCCAGTACTTC. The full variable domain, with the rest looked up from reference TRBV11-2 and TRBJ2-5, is EAGVAQSPRYKIIEKRQSVAFWCNPISGHATLYWYQQILGQGPKLLIQFQNNGVVDDSQLPKDRFSAERLKGVDSTLKIQPAKLEDSAVYLCASSPRTSQETQYFGPGTRLLVL.

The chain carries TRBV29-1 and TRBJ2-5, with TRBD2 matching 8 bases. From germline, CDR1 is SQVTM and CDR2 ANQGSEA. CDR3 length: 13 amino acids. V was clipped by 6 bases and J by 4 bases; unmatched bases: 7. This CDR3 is CSVTSGGLETQYF. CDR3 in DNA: TGCAGCGTAACAAGCGGGGGTTTAGAGACCCAGTACTTC.

The CDR3 region has the DNA TGTGCCAGCAGCTTTGGGGGGAACCAAGAGACCCAGTACTTC. This sequence encodes CASSFGGNQETQYF. The V call is TRBV7-9, the J call TRBJ2-5, with a tentative D call TRBD2 (6 bases). Per the germline V gene, CDR1 is SEHNR and CDR2 is FQNEAQ (reference sequence). V was clipped by 3 bases and J by 0 bases, with 8 bases between them. The CDR3 covers 14 residues. The variable domain in full, with the rest retrieved from reference TRBV7-9 and TRBJ2-5, is DTGVSQNPRHKITKRGQNVTFRCDPISEHNRLYWYRQTLGQGPEFLTYFQNEAQLEKSRLLSDRFSAERPKGSFSTLEIQRTEQGDSAMYLCASSFGGNQETQYFGPGTRLLVL.

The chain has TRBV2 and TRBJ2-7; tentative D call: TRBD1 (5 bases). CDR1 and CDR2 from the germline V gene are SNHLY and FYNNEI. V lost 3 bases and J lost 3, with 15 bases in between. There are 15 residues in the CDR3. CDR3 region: CASSDIGTGRYEQYF. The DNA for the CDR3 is TGTGCCAGCAGTGACATAGGCACAGGCCGCTACGAGCAGTACTTC.

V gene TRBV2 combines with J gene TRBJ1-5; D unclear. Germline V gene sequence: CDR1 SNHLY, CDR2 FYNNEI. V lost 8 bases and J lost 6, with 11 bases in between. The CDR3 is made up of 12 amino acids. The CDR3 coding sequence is TGTGCCAGCGGCTACGGCGGTCAGCCCCAGCATTTT. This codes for CASGYGGQPQHF.

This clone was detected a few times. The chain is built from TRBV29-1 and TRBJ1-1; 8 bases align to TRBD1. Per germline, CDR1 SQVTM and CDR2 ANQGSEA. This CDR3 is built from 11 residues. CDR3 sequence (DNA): TGCGCAGGGGGCCTGAACACTGAAGCTTTCTTT. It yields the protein CAGGLNTEAFF.

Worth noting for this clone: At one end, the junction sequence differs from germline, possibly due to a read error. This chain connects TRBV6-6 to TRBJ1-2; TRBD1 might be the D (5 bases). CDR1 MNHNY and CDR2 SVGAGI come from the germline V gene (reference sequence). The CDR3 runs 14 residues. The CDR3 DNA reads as TGTGCCAGCAGTTACTCAACCGGGGACCTCAAGCCCCACTTC. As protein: CASSYSTGDLKPHF.

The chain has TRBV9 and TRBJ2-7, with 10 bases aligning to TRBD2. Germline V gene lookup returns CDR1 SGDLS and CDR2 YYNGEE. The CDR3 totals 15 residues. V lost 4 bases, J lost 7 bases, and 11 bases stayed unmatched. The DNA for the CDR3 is TGTGCCAGCAGCTCGACCACTAGCGGGGTTGGGGAGCAGTACTTC. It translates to CASSSTTSGVGEQYF.

The CDR3: CASGSRTVEAFF. The CDR3 DNA sequence: TGTGCCAGCGGTAGCCGAACAGTTGAAGCTTTCTTT. The V gene is TRBV6-6, the J gene TRBJ1-1, with D unresolved. The CDR3 covers 12 residues. Germline loops: CDR1 MNHNY, CDR2 SVGAGI (reference sequence). The V gene lost 8 bases and the J gene lost 7 bases, with 14 bases spanning the gap.

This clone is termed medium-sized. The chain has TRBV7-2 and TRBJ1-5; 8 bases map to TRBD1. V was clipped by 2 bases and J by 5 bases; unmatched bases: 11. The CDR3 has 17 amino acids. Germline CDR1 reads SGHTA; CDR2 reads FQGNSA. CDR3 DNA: TGTGCCAGCAGCTTATCCCCTTACAGGGGGGGATATCAGCCCCAGCATTTT. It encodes CASSLSPYRGGYQPQHF.

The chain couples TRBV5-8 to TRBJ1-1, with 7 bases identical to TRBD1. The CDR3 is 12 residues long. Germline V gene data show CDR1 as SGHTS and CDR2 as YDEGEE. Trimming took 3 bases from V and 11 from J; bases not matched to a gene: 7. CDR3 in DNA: TGTGCCAGCAGCTCGACAGGGATTCGTGCTTTCTTT. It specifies CASSSTGIRAFF.

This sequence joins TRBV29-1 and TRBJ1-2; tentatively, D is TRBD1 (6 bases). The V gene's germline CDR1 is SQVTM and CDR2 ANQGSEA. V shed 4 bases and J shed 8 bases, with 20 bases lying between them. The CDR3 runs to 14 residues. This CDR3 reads CSVGRLGTRVGYTF. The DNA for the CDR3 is TGCAGCGTTGGACGCCTGGGGACACGCGTCGGCTACACCTTC.